These T cell receptor beta chains were read from a single sample in a study of siplizumab effects on memory and regulatory T cells. Method: immunoSEQ multiplex PCR; TCRdb's copy keeps in-frame clones and lacks some. The sample holds roughly 120,000 clones, just under 95% seen once. Sequencing was carried out using CD4+ T cells sorted from blood. These receptors were collected from a human donor in good health. The conserved cysteine and the conserved F or W are not part of the CDR3 here.

TRBV5-1	TRBJ2-4	ASSFGLAKNIQY
TRBV10-1	TRBJ2-7	ASSPGASGPNEQY
TRBV7-2	TRBJ2-7	ASTMGANPAYEQY
TRBV6-5	TRBJ2-7	ASSFTGSPKPYEQY
TRBV5-1	TRBJ1-1	ASSFGTTGNTEAF
TRBV7-2	TRBJ2-7	ASSLRVPPEQY
TRBV7-8	TRBJ1-3	ASSLTIAGLSGNTIY
TRBV5-1	TRBJ2-3	ASSLVGVGTDTQY
TRBV6-6	TRBJ1-1	ASSSGTGAF
TRBV11-2	TRBJ2-3	ASSRDSYTDTQY
TRBV30	TRBJ2-5	AWKGEQETQY
TRBV4-1	TRBJ1-2	ASSQDSGQVLLEIYGYT
TRBV5-1	TRBJ2-7	ASSLWDRGREQY
TRBV10-1	TRBJ2-2	ASSQDTNTGELF
TRBV5-6	TRBJ1-1	ASSDLSEAF
TRBV11-3	TRBJ2-3	ASSPGTDTQY
TRBV6-5	TRBJ2-1	ASKISGSNNEQF
TRBV6-1	TRBJ1-3	ASSEMWGSGNTIY
TRBV4-1	TRBJ2-3	ASSSPPRGKDTDTQY
TRBV5-6	TRBJ1-4	ASNRPPNEKLF
TRBV5-6	TRBJ2-7	ASSSRDTTYEQY
TRBV5-4	TRBJ2-3	ASSLDSTGTQY
TRBV27	TRBJ2-2	ASSPRGTVTGELF
TRBV4-1	TRBJ2-1	ASSHPRETSDDEQF
TRBV11-2	TRBJ1-2	ASSLTGVGGRFYGYT
TRBV7-9	TRBJ2-7	ASSLSIGEQY
TRBV7-3	TRBJ2-3	ASSLGTPRTDTQY
TRBV6-5	TRBJ2-7	ASSSLGTDSYEQY
TRBV10-3	TRBJ2-2	AISLGLAGGGPTLF
TRBV6-6	TRBJ1-5	ASSSLYPYSNQPQH
TRBV10-2	TRBJ2-1	ASSEGYEQF
TRBV5-1	TRBJ1-2	ASQTGSGQGHGYT
TRBV5-6	TRBJ2-7	ASSSLGQKAYEQY
TRBV4-1	TRBJ2-1	ASSQQLAGLSSYNEQF
TRBV5-1	TRBJ1-4	ASRTGTGEEKLF
TRBV7-9	TRBJ1-4	ASSPLEGVGREKLF
TRBV30	TRBJ2-7	AWRRQGAYEQY
TRBV4-2	TRBJ2-3	ASSPRASRGATDTQY
TRBV7-7	TRBJ2-2	ASSLRGSGELF
TRBV7-9	TRBJ2-5	ASSLNPGGKVETQY
TRBV29-1	TRBJ2-1	SGSRREGHEQF
TRBV14	TRBJ2-5	ASSQDLGWRETQY
TRBV6-5	TRBJ1-4	ASSEEKLF
TRBV7-2	TRBJ2-6	ASSLARRGGANVLT
TRBV29-1	TRBJ2-6	SVFQGSGANVLT
TRBV18	TRBJ2-5	ASSPGPRRETQY
TRBV6-1	TRBJ2-7	ASSVAVQGAYEQY
TRBV14	TRBJ1-1	ARKTSGHLNTEAF
TRBV7-9	TRBJ2-2	ASTRSPGELF
TRBV4-1	TRBJ1-4	ASSHPNEKLF
TRBV2	TRBJ2-5	ASSVRLAGPWEQY
TRBV4-1	TRBJ1-1	ASSLDRYSAF
TRBV5-6	TRBJ2-7	ASSSDKPFGQY
TRBV7-2	TRBJ1-1	ASRQGSPTEAF